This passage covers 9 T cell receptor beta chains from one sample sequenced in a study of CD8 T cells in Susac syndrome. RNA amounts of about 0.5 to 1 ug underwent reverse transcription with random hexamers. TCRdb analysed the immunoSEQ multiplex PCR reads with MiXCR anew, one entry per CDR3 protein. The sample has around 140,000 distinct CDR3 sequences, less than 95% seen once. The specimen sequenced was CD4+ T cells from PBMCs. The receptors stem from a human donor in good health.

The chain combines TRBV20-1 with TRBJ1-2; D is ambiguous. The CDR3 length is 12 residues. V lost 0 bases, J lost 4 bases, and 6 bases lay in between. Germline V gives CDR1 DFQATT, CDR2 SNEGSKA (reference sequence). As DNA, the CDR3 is TGCAGTGCTAGAGATCTTGGCTATGGCTACACCTTC. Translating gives CSARDLGYGYTF.

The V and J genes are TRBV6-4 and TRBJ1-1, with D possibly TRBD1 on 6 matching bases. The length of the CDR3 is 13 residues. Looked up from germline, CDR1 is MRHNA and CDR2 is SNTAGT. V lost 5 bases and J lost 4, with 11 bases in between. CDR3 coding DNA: TGTGCCAGCAGTAAGACAGGCGTCACTGAAGCTTTCTTT. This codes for CASSKTGVTEAFF.

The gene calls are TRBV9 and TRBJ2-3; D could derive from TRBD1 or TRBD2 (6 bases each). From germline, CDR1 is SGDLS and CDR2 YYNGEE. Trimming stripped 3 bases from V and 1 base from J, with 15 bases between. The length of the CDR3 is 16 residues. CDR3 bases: TGTGCCAGCAGCGCGGGGGCGGGTGTCGGCACAGATACGCAGTATTTT. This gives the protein CASSAGAGVGTDTQYF.

In DNA form, the CDR3 reads TGTGCCAGCAGCGTGTCGACTAGCGGGAGAGGGGAAGATACGCAGTATTTT. This encodes CASSVSTSGRGEDTQYF. The rearrangement uses TRBV9 and TRBJ2-3; TRBD2 aligns across 12 bases. This CDR3 comprises 17 residues. CDR1 is SGDLS, CDR2 YYNGEE, per germline. V trimming: 2 bases; J trimming: 5 bases; junction bases outside the gene matches: 9.

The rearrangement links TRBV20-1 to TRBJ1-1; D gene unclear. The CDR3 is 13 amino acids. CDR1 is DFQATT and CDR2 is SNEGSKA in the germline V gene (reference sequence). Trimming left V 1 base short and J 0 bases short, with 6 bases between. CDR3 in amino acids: CSARGSLNTEAFF. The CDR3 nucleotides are TGCAGTGCTAGAGGAAGCTTGAACACTGAAGCTTTCTTT.

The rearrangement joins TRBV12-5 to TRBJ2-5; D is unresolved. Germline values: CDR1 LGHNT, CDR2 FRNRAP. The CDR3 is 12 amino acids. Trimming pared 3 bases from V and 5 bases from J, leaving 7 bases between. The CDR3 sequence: CASGFRGETQYF. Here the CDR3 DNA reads TGTGCTAGTGGTTTCCGAGGTGAGACCCAGTACTTC.

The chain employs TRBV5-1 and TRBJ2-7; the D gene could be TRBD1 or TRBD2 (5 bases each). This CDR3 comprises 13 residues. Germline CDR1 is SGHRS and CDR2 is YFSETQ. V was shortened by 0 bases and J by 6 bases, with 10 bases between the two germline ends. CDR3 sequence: CASSLEGTREQYF. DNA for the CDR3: TGCGCCAGCAGCTTGGAGGGGACCCGCGAGCAGTACTTC.

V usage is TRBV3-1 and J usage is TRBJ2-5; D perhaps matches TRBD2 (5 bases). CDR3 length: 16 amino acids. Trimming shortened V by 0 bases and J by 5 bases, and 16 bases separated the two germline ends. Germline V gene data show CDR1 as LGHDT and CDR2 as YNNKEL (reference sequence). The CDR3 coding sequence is TGTGCCAGCAGCCAAGATCAGGTTGCTAGGAGGGAGACCCAGTACTTC. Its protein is CASSQDQVARRETQYF.

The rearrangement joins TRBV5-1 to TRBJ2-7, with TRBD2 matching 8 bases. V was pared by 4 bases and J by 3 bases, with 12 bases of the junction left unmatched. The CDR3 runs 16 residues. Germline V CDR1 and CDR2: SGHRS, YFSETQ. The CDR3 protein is CASSPPAGGAFYEQYF. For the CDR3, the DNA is TGCGCCAGCAGCCCGCCGGCGGGGGGCGCCTTCTACGAGCAGTACTTC.